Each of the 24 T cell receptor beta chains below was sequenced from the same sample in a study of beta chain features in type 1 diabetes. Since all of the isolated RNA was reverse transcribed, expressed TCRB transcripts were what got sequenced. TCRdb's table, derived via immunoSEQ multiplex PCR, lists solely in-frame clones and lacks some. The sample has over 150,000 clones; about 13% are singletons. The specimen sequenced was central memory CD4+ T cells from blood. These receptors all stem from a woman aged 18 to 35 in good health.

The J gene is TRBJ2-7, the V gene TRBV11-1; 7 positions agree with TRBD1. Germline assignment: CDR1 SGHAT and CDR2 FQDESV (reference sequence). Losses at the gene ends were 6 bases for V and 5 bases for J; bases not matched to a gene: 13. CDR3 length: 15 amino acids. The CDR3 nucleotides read TGTGCCAGCAGTTTTCGCTACAGGGGTTTGGACGAGCAGTACTTC. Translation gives CASSFRYRGLDEQYF.

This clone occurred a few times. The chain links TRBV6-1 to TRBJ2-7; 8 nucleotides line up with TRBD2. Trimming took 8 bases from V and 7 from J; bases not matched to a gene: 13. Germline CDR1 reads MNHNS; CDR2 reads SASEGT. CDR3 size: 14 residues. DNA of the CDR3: TGTGCCAGCCTAGCGGGCTTTGGTCTACGGGAGCAGTACTTC. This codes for CASLAGFGLREQYF.

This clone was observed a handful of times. CDR3 region: CASSLGTSGTKNTGELFF. As DNA, the CDR3 is TGTGCCAGCAGCTTAGGGACTAGCGGGACCAAGAACACCGGGGAGCTGTTTTTT. This sequence joins TRBV7-3 and TRBJ2-2; 13 bases match TRBD2. This CDR3 is 18 amino acids long. V gave up 2 bases and J gave up 1 base; unmatched junction bases: 4. The germline gives CDR1 SGHTA, CDR2 FQGTGA.

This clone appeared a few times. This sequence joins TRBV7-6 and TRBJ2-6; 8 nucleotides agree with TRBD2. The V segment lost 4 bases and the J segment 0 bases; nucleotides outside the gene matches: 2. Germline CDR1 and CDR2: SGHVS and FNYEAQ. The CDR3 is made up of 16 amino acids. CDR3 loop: CASSSGGVSGANVLTF. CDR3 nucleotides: TGTGCCAGCAGCTCCGGGGGGGTCTCTGGGGCCAACGTCCTGACTTTC.

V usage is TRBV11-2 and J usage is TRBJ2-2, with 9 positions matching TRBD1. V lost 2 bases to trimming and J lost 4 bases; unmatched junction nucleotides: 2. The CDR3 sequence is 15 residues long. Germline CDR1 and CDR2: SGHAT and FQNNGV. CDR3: CASSLTTGGTGELFF. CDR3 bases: TGTGCCAGCAGCTTAACGACAGGGGGCACCGGGGAGCTGTTTTTT.

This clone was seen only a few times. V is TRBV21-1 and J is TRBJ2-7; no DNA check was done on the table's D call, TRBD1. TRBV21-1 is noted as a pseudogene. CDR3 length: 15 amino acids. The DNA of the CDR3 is TGTGCCAGCAGCAAACTGACAGGACCGGTCTACGAGCAGTACTTC. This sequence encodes CASSKLTGPVYEQYF.

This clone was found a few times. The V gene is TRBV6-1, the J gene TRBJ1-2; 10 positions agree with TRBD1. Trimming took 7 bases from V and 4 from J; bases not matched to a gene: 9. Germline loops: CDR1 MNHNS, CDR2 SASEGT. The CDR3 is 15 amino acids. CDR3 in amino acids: CASTPGQGKPYGYTF. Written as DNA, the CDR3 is TGTGCCAGCACCCCGGGACAGGGGAAACCCTATGGCTACACCTTC.

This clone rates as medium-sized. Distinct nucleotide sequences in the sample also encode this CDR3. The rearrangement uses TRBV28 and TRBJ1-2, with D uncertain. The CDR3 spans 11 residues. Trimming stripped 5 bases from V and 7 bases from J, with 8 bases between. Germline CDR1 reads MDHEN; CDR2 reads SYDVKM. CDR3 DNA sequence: TGTGCCAGCAGTCTTTTTCGTGGCTACACCTTC. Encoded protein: CASSLFRGYTF.

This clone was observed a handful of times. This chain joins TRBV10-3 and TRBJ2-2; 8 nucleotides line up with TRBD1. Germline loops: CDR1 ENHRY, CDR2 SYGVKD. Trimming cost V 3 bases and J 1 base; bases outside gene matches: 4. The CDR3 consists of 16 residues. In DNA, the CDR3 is TGTGCCATCAGTGACAGGGGGACAGGGAACACCGGGGAGCTGTTTTTT. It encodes CAISDRGTGNTGELFF.

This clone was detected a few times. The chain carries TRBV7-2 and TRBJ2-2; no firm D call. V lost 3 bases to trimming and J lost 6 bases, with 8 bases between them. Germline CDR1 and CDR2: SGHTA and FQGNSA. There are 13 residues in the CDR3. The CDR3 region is CASSLTLAGELFF. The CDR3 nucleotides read TGTGCCAGCAGCTTGACTTTGGCCGGGGAGCTGTTTTTT.

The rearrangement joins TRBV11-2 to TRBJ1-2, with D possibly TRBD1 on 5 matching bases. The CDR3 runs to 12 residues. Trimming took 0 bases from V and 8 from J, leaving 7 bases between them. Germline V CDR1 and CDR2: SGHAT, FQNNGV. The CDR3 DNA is TGTGCCAGCAGCTTAGAAGGGGCCGGCTACACCTTC. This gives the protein CASSLEGAGYTF.

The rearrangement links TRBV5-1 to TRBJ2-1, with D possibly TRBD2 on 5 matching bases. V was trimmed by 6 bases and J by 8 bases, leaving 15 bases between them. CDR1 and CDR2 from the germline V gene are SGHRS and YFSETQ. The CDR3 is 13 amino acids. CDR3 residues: CASNQDGVYEQFF. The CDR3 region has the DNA TGCGCCAGCAACCAGGACGGGGTCTATGAGCAGTTCTTC.

The CDR3 DNA reads TGTGCCAGCAGCCCTAGGACAGTCGGAGGCTACACCTTC. It is translated as CASSPRTVGGYTF. This chain links TRBV14 with TRBJ1-2, with D possibly matching TRBD1 (6 bases). With 4 bases removed from V and 8 bases from J, the gap between germline ends came to 14 bases. This CDR3 spans 13 amino acids. Germline loops: CDR1 SGHDN, CDR2 FVKESK.

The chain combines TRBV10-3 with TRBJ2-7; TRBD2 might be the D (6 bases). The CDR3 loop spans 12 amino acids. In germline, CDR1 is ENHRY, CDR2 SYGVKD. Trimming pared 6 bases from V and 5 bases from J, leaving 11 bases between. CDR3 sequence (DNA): TGTGCCATCAGGGGAACTAGCAACGAGCAGTACTTC. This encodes CAIRGTSNEQYF.

The CDR3 nucleotides read TGTGCCAGCAGGCCGACAGCGCTCGGGGAGCTGTTTTTT. It translates to CASRPTALGELFF. V gene TRBV6-5 combines with J gene TRBJ2-2; tentatively, D is TRBD1 (5 bases). The CDR3 loop spans 13 amino acids. Between the trimmed V and J ends, which lost 6 bases and 7 bases, there was a span of 12 bases. CDR1 MNHEY and CDR2 SVGAGI come from the germline V gene.

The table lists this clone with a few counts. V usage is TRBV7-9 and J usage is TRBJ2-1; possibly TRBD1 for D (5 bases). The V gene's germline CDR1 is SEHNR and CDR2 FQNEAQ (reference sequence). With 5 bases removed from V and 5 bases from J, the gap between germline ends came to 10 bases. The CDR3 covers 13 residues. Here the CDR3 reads CASSQTVNNEQFF. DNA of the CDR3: TGTGCCAGCAGCCAGACAGTGAACAATGAGCAGTTCTTC.

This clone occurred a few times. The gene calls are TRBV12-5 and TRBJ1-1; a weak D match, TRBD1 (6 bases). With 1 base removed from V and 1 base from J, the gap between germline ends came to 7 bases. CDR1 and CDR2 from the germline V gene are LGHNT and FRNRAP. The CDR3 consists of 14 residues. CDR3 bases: TGTGCTAGTGGTTTGGGAGGGGGGAACACTGAAGCTTTCTTT. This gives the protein CASGLGGGNTEAFF.

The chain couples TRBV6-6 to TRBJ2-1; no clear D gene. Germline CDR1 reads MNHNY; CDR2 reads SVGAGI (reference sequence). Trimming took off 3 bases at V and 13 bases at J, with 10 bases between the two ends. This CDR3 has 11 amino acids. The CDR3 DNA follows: TGTGCCAGCAGTTATTTAGAAAACCAGTTCTTC. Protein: CASSYLENQFF.

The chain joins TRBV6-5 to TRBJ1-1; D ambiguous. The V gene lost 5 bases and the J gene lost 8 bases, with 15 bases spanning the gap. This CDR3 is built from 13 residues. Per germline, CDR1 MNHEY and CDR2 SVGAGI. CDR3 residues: CASSLRARLEAFF. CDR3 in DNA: TGTGCCAGCAGTCTCCGCGCCCGACTCGAAGCTTTCTTT.

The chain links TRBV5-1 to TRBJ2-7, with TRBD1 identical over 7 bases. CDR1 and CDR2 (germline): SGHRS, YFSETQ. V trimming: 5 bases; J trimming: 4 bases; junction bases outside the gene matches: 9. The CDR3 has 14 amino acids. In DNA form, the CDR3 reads TGCGCCAGCAGTTCCTCGACAGGGCGGTACGAGCAGTACTTC. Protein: CASSSSTGRYEQYF. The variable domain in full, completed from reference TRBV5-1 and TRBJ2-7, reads KAGVTQTPRYLIKTRGQQVTLSCSPISGHRSVSWYQQTPGQGLQFLFEYFSETQRNKGNFPGRFSGRQFSNSRSEMNVSTLELGDSALYLCASSSSTGRYEQYFGPGTRLTVT.

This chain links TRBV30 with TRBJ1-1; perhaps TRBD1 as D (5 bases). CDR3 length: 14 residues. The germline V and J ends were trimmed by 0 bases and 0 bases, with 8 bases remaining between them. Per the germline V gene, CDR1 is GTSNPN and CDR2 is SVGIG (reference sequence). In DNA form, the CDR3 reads TGTGCCTGGAGTGTACGACAGATGAACACTGAAGCTTTCTTT. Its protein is CAWSVRQMNTEAFF.

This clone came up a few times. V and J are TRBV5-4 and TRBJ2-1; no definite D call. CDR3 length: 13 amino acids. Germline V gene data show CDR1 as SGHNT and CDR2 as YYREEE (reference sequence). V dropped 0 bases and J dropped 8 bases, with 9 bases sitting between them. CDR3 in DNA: TGTGCCAGCAGCTTGGCAGGTCTGGATGAGCAGTTCTTC. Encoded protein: CASSLAGLDEQFF.

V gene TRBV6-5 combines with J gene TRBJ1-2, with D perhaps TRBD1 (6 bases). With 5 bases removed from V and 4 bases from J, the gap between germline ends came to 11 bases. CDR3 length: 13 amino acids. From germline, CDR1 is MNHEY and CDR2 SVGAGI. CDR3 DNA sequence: TGTGCCAGCAGTCGTCAGGGGACCTATGGCTACACCTTC. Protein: CASSRQGTYGYTF.

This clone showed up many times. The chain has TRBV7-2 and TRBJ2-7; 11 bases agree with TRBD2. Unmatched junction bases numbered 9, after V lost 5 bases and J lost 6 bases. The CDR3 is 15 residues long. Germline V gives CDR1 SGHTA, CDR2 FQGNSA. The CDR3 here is CASSDVAGGPVEQYF. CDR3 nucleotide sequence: TGTGCCAGCAGCGACGTAGCGGGAGGGCCGGTCGAGCAGTACTTC.